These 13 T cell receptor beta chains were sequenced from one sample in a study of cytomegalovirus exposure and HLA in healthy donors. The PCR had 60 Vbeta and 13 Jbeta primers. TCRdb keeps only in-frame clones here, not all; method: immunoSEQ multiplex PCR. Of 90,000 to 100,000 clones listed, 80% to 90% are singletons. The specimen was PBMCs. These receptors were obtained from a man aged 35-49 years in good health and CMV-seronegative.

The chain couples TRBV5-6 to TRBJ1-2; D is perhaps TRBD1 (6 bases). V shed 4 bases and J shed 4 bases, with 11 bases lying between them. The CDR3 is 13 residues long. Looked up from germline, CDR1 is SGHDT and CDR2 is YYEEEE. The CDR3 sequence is CASSGTGLYGYTF. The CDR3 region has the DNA TGTGCCAGCAGCGGCACAGGGCTCTATGGCTACACCTTC.

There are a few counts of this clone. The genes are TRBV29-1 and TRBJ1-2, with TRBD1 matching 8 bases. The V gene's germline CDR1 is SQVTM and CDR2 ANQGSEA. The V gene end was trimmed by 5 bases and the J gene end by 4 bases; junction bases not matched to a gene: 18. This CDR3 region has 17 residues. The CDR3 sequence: CSVQPGAGGSVGYGYTF. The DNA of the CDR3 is TGCAGCGTTCAACCCGGGGCAGGGGGCAGCGTCGGCTATGGCTACACCTTC.

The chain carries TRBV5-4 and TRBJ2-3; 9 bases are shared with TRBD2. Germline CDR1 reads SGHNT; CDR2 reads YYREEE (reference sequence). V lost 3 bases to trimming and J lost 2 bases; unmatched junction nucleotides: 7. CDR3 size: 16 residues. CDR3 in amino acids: CASSSFSGGLTDTQYF. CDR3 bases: TGTGCCAGCAGCTCCTTTAGCGGGGGCCTCACAGATACGCAGTATTTT.

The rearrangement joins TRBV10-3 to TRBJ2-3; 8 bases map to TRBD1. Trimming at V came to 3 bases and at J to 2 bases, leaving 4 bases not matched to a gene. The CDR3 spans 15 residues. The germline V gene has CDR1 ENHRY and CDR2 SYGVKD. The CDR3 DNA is TGTGCCATCAGTGACCCGGGACAGGTCACAGATACGCAGTATTTT. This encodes CAISDPGQVTDTQYF.

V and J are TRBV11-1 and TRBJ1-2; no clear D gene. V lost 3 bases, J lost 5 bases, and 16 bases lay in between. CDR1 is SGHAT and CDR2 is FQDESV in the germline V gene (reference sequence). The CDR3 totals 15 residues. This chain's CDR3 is CASSFSTAPHYGYTF. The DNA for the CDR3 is TGTGCCAGCAGCTTCTCTACAGCACCGCATTATGGCTACACCTTC.

The CDR3 DNA follows: TGTGCCAGCAGTCCCCGAGGGGGTGGGGGAGATACGCAGTATTTT. This codes for CASSPRGGGGDTQYF. V usage is TRBV27 and J usage is TRBJ2-3; D might be TRBD1 (6 bases). CDR1 and CDR2 (germline): MNHEY, SMNVEV (reference sequence). CDR3 size: 15 residues. V lost 5 bases to trimming and J lost 5 bases, with 17 bases between them.

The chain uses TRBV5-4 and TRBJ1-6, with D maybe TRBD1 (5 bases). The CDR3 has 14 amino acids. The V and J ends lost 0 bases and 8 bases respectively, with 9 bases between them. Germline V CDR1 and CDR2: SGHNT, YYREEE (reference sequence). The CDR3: CASSLVQGDSPLHF. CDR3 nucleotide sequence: TGTGCCAGCAGCTTGGTCCAGGGTGATTCACCCCTCCACTTT.

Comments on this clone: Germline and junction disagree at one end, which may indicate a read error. The CDR3 region is CASSQEGVAGGEYRDF. CDR3 coding DNA: TGCGCCAGCAGCCAAGAAGGGGTAGCGGGGGGGGAATATAGGGACTTC. The rearrangement joins TRBV4-1 to TRBJ2-5; 11 nucleotides line up with TRBD2. Germline values: CDR1 MGHRA, CDR2 YSYEKL. The CDR3 consists of 16 residues.

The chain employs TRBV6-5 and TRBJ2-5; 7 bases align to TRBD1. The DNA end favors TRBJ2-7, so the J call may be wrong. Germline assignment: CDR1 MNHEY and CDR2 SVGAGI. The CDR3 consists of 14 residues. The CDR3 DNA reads TGTGCCAGCAGGCCAGGACAGGCTTCCTACGAGCAGTACTTC. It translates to CASRPGQASYEQYF.

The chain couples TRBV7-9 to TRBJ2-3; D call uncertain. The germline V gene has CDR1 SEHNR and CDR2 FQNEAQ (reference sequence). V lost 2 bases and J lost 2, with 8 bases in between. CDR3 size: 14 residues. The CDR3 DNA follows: TGTGCCAGCAGCTTAACGACTTACACAGATACGCAGTATTTT. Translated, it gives CASSLTTYTDTQYF.

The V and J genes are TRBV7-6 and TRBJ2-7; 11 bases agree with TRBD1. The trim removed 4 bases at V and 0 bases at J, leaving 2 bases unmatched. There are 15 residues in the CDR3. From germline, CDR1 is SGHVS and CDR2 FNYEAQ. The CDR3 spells CASSWDRGSSYEQYF. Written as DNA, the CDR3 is TGTGCCAGCAGCTGGGACAGGGGGTCCTCCTACGAGCAGTACTTC. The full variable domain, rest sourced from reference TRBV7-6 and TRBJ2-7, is GAGVSQSPRYKVTKRGQDVALRCDPISGHVSLYWYRQALGQGPEFLTYFNYEAQQDKSGLPNDRFSAERPEGSISTLTIQRTEQRDSAMYRCASSWDRGSSYEQYFGPGTRLTVT.

The CDR3 spells CASGAGHTDTQYF. The CDR3 bases are TGTGCCAGCGGGGCGGGGCACACAGATACGCAGTATTTT. The V call is TRBV6-4, the J call TRBJ2-3; the D gene is possibly TRBD2 (6 bases). Trimming left V 8 bases short and J 2 bases short, with 11 bases between. The CDR3 is 13 residues long. From germline, CDR1 is MRHNA and CDR2 SNTAGT.

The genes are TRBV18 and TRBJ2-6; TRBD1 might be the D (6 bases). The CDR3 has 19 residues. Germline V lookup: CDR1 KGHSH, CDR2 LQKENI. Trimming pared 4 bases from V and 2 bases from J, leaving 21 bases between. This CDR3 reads CASSRRSDSFFAGANVLTF. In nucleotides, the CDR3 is TGTGCCAGCTCACGTCGGTCGGACAGTTTTTTTGCTGGGGCCAACGTCCTGACTTTC.